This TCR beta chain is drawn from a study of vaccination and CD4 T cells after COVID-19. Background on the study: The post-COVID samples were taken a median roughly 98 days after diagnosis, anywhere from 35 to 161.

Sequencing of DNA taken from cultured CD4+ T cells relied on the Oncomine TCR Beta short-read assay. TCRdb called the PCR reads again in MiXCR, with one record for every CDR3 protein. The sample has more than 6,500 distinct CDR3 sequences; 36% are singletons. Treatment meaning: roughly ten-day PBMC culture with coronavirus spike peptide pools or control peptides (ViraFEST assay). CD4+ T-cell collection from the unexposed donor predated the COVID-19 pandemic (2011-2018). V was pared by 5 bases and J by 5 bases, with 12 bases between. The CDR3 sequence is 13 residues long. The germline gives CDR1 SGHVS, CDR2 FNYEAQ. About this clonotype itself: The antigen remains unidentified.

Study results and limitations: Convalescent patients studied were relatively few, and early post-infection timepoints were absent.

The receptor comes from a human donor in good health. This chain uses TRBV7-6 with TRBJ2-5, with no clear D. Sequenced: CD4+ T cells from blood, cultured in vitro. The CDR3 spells CASSALGLETQYF. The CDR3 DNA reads TGTGCCAGCAGCGCCCTAGGGTTGGAGACCCAGTACTTC.